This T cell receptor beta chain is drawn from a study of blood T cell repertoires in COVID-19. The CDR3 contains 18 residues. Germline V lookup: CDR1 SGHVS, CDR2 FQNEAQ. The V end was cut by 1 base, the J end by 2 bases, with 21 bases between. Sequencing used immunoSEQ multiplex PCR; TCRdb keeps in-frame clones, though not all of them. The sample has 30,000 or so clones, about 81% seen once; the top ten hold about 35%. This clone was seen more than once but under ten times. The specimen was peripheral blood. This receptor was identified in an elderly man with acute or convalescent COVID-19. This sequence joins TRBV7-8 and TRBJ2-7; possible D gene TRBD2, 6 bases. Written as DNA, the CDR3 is TGTGCCAGCAGCTTAGAAGGGACTCCCCTAACGACAACCTACGAGCAGTACTTC. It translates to CASSLEGTPLTTTYEQYF.